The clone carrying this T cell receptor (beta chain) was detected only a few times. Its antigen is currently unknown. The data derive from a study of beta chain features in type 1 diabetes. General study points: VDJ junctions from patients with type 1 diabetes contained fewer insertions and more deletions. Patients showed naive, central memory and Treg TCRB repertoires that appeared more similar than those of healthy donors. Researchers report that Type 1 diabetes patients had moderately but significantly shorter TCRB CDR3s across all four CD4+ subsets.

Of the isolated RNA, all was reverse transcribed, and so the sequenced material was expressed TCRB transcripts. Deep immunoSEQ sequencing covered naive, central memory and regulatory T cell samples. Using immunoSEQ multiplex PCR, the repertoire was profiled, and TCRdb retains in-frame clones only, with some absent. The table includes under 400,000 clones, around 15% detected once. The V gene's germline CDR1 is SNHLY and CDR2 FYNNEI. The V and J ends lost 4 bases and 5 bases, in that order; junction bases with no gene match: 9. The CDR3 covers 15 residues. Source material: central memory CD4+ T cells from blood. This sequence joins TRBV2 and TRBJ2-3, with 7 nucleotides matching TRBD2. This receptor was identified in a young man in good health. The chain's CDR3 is CASSAGGSGGDTQYF. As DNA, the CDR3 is TGTGCCAGCAGTGCGGGCGGGAGTGGTGGAGATACGCAGTATTTT.